This record covers a single TCR beta chain. This record comes from a study of control samples from healthy donors and cancer patients. Some clones are missing from TCRdb's copy, which holds only in-frame ones; the method was immunoSEQ multiplex PCR. The sample holds about 100,000 clones, 70% to 90% seen once. This CDR3 has 14 amino acids. Per the germline V gene, CDR1 is LGHDT and CDR2 is YNNKEL (reference sequence). Trimming removed 3 bases from V and 7 bases from J, with 12 bases in between. The TCR was taken from a man aged 30 to 39 in good health. The material sequenced was blood. V is TRBV3-1 (or the pseudogene TRBV3-2) and J is TRBJ1-4; D perhaps matches TRBD1 (6 bases). The CDR3 nucleotides are TGTGCCAGCAGCCATAGGGGGGGTGGTGAAAAACTGTTTTTT. Its translation is CASSHRGGGEKLFF.